The present TCR beta chain was sequenced within a study of identical twins. Regarding the study as a whole: Alpha sequences out of frame and shared by twins had excess low generation probability. Twins showed weaker excess sharing in their beta out-of-frame sequences.

About this clonotype: Its antigen is as yet unknown. A read error is possible here, since a much larger clone lies one base away.

TCRdb redid the calling of the 5' RACE reads with MiXCR, one entry per CDR3 protein. Among about 240,000 distinct CDR3 sequences listed, approximately 10% were seen once. V lost 7 bases, J lost 6 bases, and 7 bases stayed unmatched. CDR3 size: 15 residues. Germline V CDR1 and CDR2: MNHNS, SASEGT. Sequencing was carried out using memory T cells sorted from blood. V usage is TRBV6-1 and J usage is TRBJ2-3, with 13 bases that match TRBD2. The origin of this receptor is a man between 45 and 60 years old in good health. The CDR3 protein is CASIRTSGGFDTQYF. DNA of the CDR3: TGTGCCAGCATCCGGACTAGCGGGGGTTTTGATACGCAGTATTTT.